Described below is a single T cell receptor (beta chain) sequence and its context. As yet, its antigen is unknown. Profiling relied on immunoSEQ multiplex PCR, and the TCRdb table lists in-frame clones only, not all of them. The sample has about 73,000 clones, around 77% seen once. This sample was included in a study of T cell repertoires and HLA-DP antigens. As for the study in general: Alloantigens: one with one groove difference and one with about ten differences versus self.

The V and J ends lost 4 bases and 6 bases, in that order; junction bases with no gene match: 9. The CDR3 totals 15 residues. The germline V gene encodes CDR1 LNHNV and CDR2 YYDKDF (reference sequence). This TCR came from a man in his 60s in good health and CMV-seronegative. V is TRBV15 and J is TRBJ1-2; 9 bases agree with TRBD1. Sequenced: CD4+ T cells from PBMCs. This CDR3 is CATSIQGTGIDGYTF. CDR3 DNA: TGTGCCACCAGCATTCAGGGGACAGGGATCGATGGCTACACCTTC.